This T cell receptor (beta chain) was captured in a study of cytomegalovirus exposure and HLA in healthy donors. This clone has a handful of counts. Its antigen is unknown. Overall study results and limits: A later analysis linked a missense DCLRE1C variant to TCR beta V- and J-gene trimming. TRBV6-2, TRBV6-3 and some other V segments were excluded as indistinguishable.

PCR primers comprised 60 Vbeta and 13 Jbeta primers. TCRdb's copy holds only in-frame clones and misses some; the assay was immunoSEQ multiplex PCR. Altogether 150,000 or so clones are present, 74% being singletons, with the ten largest covering around 2.3%. The CDR3 consists of 14 residues. The germline V gene encodes CDR1 SEHNR and CDR2 FQNEAQ (reference sequence). V lost 2 bases and J 6 bases, leaving 10 bases between the germline ends. The sequenced sample consisted of PBMCs. This TCR came from a man aged 30 to 39 in good health and CMV-seronegative. This chain links TRBV7-9 with TRBJ1-4, with D possibly matching TRBD1 (5 bases). The CDR3 DNA is TGTGCCAGCAGCTTACCGGGACTCTATGAAAAACTGTTTTTT. It yields the protein CASSLPGLYEKLFF. The variable domain in full, completed from reference TRBV7-9 and TRBJ1-4, reads DTGVSQNPRHKITKRGQNVTFRCDPISEHNRLYWYRQTLGQGPEFLTYFQNEAQLEKSRLLSDRFSAERPKGSFSTLEIQRTEQGDSAMYLCASSLPGLYEKLFFGSGTQLSVL.